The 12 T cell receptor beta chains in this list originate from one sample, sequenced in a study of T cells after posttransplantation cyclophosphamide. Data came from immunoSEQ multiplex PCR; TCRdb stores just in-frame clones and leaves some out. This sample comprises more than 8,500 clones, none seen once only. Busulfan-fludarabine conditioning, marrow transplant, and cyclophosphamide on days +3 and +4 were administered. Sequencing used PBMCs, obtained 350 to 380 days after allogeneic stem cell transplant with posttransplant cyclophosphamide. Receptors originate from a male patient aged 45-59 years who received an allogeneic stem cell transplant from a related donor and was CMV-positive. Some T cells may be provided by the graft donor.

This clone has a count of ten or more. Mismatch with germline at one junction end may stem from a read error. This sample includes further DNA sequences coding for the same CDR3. As DNA, the CDR3 is TGTGCTAGCAGCCAGGGACTAGCGTACGAGCAGTACTTC. It codes for CASSQGLAYEQYF. The genes are TRBV7-7 and TRBJ2-7, with 10 bases matching TRBD2. The CDR3 has 13 amino acids. Germline loops: CDR1 SSHAT, CDR2 FNYEAQ (reference sequence).

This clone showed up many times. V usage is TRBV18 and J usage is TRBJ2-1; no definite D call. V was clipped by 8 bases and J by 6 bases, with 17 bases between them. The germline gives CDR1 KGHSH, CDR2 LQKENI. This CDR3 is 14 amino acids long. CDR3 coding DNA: TGTGCCAGCCTCAACTCGGCGGTAGGCAATGAGCAGTTCTTC. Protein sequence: CASLNSAVGNEQFF.

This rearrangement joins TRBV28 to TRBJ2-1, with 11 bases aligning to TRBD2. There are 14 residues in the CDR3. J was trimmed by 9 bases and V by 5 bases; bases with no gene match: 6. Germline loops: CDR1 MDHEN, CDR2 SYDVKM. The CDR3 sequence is CASSPGTSGGEQFF. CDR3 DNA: TGTGCCAGCAGTCCAGGGACTAGCGGCGGTGAGCAGTTCTTC. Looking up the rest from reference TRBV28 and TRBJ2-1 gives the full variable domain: DVKVTQSSRYLVKRTGEKVFLECVQDMDHENMFWYRQDPGLGLRLIYFSYDVKMKEKGDIPEGYSVSREKKERFSLILESASTNQTSMYLCASSPGTSGGEQFFGPGTRLTVL.

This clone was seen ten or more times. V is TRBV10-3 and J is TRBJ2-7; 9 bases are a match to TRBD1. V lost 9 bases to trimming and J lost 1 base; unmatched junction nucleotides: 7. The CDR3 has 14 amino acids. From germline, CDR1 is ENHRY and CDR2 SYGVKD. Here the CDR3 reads CAITPGQGSYEQYF. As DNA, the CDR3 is TGTGCCATTACACCGGGACAGGGATCCTACGAGCAGTACTTC.

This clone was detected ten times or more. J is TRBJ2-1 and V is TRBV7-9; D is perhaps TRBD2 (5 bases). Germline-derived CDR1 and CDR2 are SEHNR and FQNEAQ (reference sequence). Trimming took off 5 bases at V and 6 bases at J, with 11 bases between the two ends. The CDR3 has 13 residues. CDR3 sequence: CASSPGLVNEQFF. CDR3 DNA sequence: TGTGCCAGCAGCCCCGGACTTGTCAATGAGCAGTTCTTC.

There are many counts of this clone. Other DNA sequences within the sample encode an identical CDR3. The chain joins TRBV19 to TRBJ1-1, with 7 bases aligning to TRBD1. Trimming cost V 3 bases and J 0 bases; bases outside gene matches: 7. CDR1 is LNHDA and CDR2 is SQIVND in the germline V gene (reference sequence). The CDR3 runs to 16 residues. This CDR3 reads CASSIRTGGMNTEAFF. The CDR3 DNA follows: TGTGCCAGTAGTATCCGGACAGGAGGTATGAACACTGAAGCTTTCTTT.

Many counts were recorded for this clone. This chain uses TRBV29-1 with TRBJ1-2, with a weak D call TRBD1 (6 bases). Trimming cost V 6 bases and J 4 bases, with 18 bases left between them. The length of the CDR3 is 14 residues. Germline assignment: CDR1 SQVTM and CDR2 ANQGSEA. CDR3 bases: TGCAGCGTGACAACAGGGCAATTAGGCTATGGCTACACCTTC. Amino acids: CSVTTGQLGYGYTF.

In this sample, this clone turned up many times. CDR3 region: CAISESQREGLNEQFF. As DNA, the CDR3 is TGTGCCATCAGTGAGTCACAGCGGGAGGGCCTGAATGAGCAGTTCTTC. The chain recombines TRBV10-3 with TRBJ2-1, with 10 bases aligning to TRBD2. Germline values: CDR1 ENHRY, CDR2 SYGVKD. This CDR3 spans 16 amino acids. J gave up 7 bases and V 0 bases, and 6 bases lay outside the gene matches.

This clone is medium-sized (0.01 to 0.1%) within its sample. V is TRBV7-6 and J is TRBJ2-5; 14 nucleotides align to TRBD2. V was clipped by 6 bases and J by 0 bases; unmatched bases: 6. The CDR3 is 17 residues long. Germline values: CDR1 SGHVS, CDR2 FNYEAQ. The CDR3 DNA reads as TGTGCCAGCAGACGACTAGCGGGGGGGCACTACCAAGAGACCCAGTACTTC. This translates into CASRRLAGGHYQETQYF.

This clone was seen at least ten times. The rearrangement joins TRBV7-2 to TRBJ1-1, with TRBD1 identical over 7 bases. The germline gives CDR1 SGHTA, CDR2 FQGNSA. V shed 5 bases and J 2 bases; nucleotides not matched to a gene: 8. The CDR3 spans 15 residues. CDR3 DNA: TGTGCCAGCAGCACCTCCGGGACAGCAAACACTGAAGCTTTCTTT. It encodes CASSTSGTANTEAFF.

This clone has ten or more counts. In DNA form, the CDR3 reads TGCGCCAGCAGCTTTGGGCAGAACTATGGCTACACCTTC. This codes for CASSFGQNYGYTF. This sequence joins TRBV5-1 and TRBJ1-2; D is unclear. Trimming took off 2 bases at V and 2 bases at J, with 7 bases between the two ends. CDR3 length: 13 amino acids. CDR1 and CDR2 from the germline V gene are SGHRS and YFSETQ.

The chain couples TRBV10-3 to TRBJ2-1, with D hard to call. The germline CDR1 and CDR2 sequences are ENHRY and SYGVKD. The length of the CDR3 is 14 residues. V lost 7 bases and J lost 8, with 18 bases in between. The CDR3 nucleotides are TGTGCCATCACCCAGCCTCAAAAGCGCGATGAGCAGTTCTTC. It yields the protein CAITQPQKRDEQFF.